This T cell receptor beta chain was sequenced for a study of technical replicates of blood from a few donors. The CDR3 runs to 16 residues. J was trimmed by 3 bases and V by 8 bases; bases with no gene match: 7. Germline V gene data show CDR1 as SNHLY and CDR2 as FYNNEI. Generated by immunoSEQ multiplex PCR, the TCRdb table keeps only in-frame clones and is missing some. Of around 85,000 clones in the sample, around 94% were seen once. This receptor was taken from a human donor in good health. The chain carries TRBV2 and TRBJ2-3; 14 positions match TRBD2. Source material: T cells isolated from PBMCs. The DNA for the CDR3 is TGTGCCAGCGGAGGGACTAGCGGGAGTTTAACAGATACGCAGTATTTT. Its translation is CASGGTSGSLTDTQYF.